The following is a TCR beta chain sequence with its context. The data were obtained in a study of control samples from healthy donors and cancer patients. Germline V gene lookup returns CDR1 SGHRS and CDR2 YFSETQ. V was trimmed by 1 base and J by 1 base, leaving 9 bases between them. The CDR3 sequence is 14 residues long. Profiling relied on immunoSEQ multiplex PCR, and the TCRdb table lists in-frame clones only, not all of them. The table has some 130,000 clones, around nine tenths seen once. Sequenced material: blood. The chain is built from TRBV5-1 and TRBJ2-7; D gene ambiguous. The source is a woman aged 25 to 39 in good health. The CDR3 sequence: CASSLSGLSYEQYF. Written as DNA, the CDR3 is TGCGCCAGCAGCTTGTCTGGTTTATCCTACGAGCAGTACTTC.